This T cell receptor (beta chain) was identified during a study of T cell repertoires in cytomegalovirus infection. In the study overall: It can be stated that public TCR beta signatures indicated CMV infection as well as a matching HLA type.

This clonotype was observed many times. The target antigen is unknown. Whole-study findings and limits: The study identified carriers of CMV plus the relevant HLA from cumulative public TCR beta family frequency. There were HLA-C-restricted CMV-specific TCR beta clonotypes dominating the ex vivo response.

The V end was cut by 5 bases, the J end by 5 bases, with 9 bases between. The length of the CDR3 is 12 residues. Germline CDR1 is MNHNS and CDR2 is SASEGT. MiXCR was run by TCRdb on the reads, yielding one entry per CDR3 protein. In the table there are some 450,000 distinct CDR3 sequences, about 33% of which are singletons. Sequencing was performed on PBMCs. The sequence derives from a human donor in good health (CMV status not recorded). Some clones in this sample may be carry-over from other donors' samples. The rearrangement links TRBV6-1 to TRBJ1-2; D remains ambiguous. The CDR3 here is CASSLNGYGYTF. CDR3 bases: TGTGCCAGCAGTTTGAACGGATATGGCTACACCTTC.